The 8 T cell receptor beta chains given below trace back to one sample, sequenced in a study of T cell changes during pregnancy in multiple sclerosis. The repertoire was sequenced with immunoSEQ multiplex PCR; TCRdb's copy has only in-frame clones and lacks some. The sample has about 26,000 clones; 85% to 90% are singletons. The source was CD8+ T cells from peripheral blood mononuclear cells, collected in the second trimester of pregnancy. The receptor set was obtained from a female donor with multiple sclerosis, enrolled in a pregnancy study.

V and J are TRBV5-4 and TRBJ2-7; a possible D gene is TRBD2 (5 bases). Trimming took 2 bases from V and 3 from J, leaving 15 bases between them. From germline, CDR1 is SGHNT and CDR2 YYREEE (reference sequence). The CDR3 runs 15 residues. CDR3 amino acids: CASSLGRGGYYEQYF. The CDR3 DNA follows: TGTGCCAGCAGCTTAGGGCGCGGAGGCTACTACGAGCAGTACTTC.

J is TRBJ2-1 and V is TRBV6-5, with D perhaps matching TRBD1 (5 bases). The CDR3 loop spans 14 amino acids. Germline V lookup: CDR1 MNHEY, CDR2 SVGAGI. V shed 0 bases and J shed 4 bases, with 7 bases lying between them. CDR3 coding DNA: TGTGCCAGCAGTTACTCCGACAGTTACAATGAGCAGTTCTTC. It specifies CASSYSDSYNEQFF.

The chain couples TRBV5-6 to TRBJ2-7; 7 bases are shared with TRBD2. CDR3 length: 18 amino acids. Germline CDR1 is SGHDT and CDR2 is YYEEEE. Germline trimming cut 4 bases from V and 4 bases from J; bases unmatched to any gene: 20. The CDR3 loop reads CASSTSQMTGGRAYEQYF. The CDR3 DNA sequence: TGTGCCAGCAGCACATCCCAGATGACGGGAGGTCGGGCTTACGAGCAGTACTTC.

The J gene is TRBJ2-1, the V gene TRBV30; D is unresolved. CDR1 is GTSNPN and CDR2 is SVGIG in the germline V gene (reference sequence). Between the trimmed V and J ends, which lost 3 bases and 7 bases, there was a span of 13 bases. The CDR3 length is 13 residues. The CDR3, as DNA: TGTGCCTGGAGCCGTTCGACCGGGAATGAGCAGTTCTTC. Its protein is CAWSRSTGNEQFF.

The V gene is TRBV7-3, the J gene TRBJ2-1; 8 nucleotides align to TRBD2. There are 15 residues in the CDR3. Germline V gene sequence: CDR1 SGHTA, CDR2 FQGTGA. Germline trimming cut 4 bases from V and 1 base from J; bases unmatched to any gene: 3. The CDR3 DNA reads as TGTGCCAGCAGCTACTTAGCGGGATCCTACAATGAGCAGTTCTTC. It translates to CASSYLAGSYNEQFF. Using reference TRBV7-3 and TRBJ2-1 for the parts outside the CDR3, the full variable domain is GAGVSQTPSNKVTEKGKYVELRCDPISGHTALYWYRQSLGQGPEFLIYFQGTGAADDSGLPNDRFFAVRPEGSVSTLKIQRTERGDSAVYLCASSYLAGSYNEQFFGPGTRLTVL.

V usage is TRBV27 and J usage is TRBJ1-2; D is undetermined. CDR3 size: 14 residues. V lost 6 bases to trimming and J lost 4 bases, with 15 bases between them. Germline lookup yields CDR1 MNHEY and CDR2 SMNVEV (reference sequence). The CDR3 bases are TGTGCCAGCAGCACAACCGCCGACTCCTATGGCTACACCTTC. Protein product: CASSTTADSYGYTF.

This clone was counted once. The CDR3 nucleotides are TGTGCCACCAGCAGAGCCCCCGAATGGACAGGGGTGTCCGGGGAGACCCAGTACTTC. It codes for CATSRAPEWTGVSGETQYF. J is TRBJ2-5 and V is TRBV15, with 9 bases fitting TRBD1. The J segment lost 5 bases and the V segment lost 1 base, leaving 17 bases of the junction unmatched. The CDR3 is 19 amino acids. Per germline, CDR1 LNHNV and CDR2 YYDKDF (reference sequence).

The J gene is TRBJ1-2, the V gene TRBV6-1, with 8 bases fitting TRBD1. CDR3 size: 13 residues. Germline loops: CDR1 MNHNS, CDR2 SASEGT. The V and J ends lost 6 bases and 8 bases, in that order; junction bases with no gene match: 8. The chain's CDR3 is CASSRGQVFGYTF. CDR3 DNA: TGTGCCAGCAGCAGGGGGCAGGTCTTCGGCTACACCTTC.